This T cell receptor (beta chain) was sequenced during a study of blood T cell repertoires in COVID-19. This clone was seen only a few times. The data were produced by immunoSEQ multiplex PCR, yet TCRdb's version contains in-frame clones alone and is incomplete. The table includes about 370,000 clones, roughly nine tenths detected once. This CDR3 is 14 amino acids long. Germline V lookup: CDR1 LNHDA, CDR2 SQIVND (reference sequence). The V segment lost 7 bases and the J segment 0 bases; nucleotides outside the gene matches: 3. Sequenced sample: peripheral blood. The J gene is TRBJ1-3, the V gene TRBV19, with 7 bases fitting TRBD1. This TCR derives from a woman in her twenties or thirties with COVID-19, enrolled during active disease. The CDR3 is CASKQGFSGNTIYF. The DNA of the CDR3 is TGTGCCAGTAAACAGGGGTTCTCTGGAAACACCATATATTTT.